The clone carrying this TCR beta chain was counted a few times. Its antigen remains unknown. The source of the sample is a study of T-cell memory formation after mild COVID-19. Study observations and caveats: Pre-infection memory harbored some responding clones, suggesting cross-reactive memory joined.

Via MiXCR, TCRdb re-called the 5' RACE reads, giving one row per CDR3 protein. The sample shows about 350,000 distinct CDR3 sequences, approximately 27% of them seen only once. Per germline, CDR1 MGHRA and CDR2 YSYEKL. V trimming: 2 bases; J trimming: 2 bases; junction bases outside the gene matches: 4. The CDR3 consists of 15 residues. The chain couples TRBV4-1 to TRBJ1-2, with 8 bases fitting TRBD1. The origin of this receptor is an adult woman who had mild COVID-19 (a few samples of this study predate the infection). Cell type and time point are not known. The sample comprised PBMCs or a T cell subset sorted from them (not recorded which). CDR3 loop: CASSQNTGGNYGYTF. For the CDR3, the DNA is TGCGCCAGCAGCCAAAACACAGGGGGGAACTATGGCTACACCTTC.